The T cell receptor beta chain described here comes from a study of blood T cells in healthy people across ages. Each donor supplied ten milliliters of peripheral blood. A second PCR of 7 to 11 cycles used a sample-barcoded 5' primer and a J-beta primer mix. TCRdb called the 5' RACE reads again in MiXCR, with one record for every CDR3 protein. The data contain 650,000 to 800,000 distinct CDR3 sequences, 40% to 65% of them seen just once; the ten biggest clones take up about 13%. Broader study findings: With age, beta diversity per million T cells declined roughly linearly, significantly by about 40. Naive CD4+ cell counts and diversity both ran higher in long-lived than in aged donors.

The CDR3 has 12 residues. Points on this clonotype: The antigen is unknown. The junction differs from germline at one of its ends, possibly a read error.

This TCR came from an elderly woman in good health. The rearrangement uses TRBV12-3 or TRBV12-4 and TRBJ2-1; possibly TRBD2 for D (6 bases). Material: blood. The CDR3 here is CASMEGVGEQLF. CDR3 DNA sequence: TGTGCCAGCATGGAGGGTGTTGGGGAGCAGTTATTC.